One sample yielded the 15 T cell receptor beta chains listed below, sequenced in a study of blood T cell repertoires in COVID-19. Some clones are missing from TCRdb's copy, which holds only in-frame ones; the method was immunoSEQ multiplex PCR. The table records approximately 490,000 clones, about 90% of them present only once. The sample comprised PBMCs or T cells enriched from blood (not recorded which). The receptor set was obtained from a woman aged 18-30 years who had recovered from COVID-19.

V usage is TRBV19 and J usage is TRBJ1-2; D ambiguous. Trimming stripped 6 bases from V and 2 bases from J, with 16 bases between. Germline V gene sequence: CDR1 LNHDA, CDR2 SQIVND (reference sequence). The CDR3 runs 15 residues. The CDR3 DNA reads TGTGCCAGTAGCGCGACTACTGCCATCAACTATGGCTACACCTTC. Translating it yields CASSATTAINYGYTF. The complete variable domain, with remaining parts taken from reference TRBV19 and TRBJ1-2, reads DGGITQSPKYLFRKEGQNVTLSCEQNLNHDAMYWYRQDPGQGLRLIYYSQIVNDFQKGDIAEGYSVSREKKESFPLTVTSAQKNPTAFYLCASSATTAINYGYTFGSGTRLTVV.

This chain links TRBV4-1 with TRBJ2-5; possible D gene TRBD2, 6 bases. CDR1 is MGHRA and CDR2 is YSYEKL in the germline V gene. This CDR3 contains 15 residues. V was cut by 0 bases and J by 3 bases, with 11 bases left in between. The CDR3 sequence: CASSQEGGVEETQYF. CDR3 nucleotide sequence: TGCGCCAGCAGCCAAGAAGGAGGGGTGGAAGAGACCCAGTACTTC.

The chain has TRBV20-1 and TRBJ2-3; tentative D call: TRBD2 (5 bases). Germline lookup yields CDR1 DFQATT and CDR2 SNEGSKA (reference sequence). The V end was cut by 3 bases, the J end by 1 base, with 8 bases between. The CDR3 sequence is 13 residues long. CDR3: CSASEGGTDTQYF. The CDR3 coding sequence is TGCAGTGCTAGTGAGGGAGGCACAGATACGCAGTATTTT.

This chain joins TRBV2 and TRBJ1-2; the D gene is possibly TRBD1 (6 bases). The CDR3 runs 14 residues. Trimming took off 5 bases at V and 2 bases at J, with 12 bases between the two ends. Germline values: CDR1 SNHLY, CDR2 FYNNEI. CDR3 DNA: TGTGCCAGCAGTCCCAGGACAGCAAACTATGGCTACACCTTC. It codes for CASSPRTANYGYTF.

Only one count was recorded for this clone. The chain recombines TRBV21-1 with TRBJ1-6. TRBV21-1 counts as a pseudogene. This CDR3 has 19 amino acids. The CDR3 bases are TGTGCCAGCAGCAAAGGGTTGGGAGGGGTGGAAGAGATTCGATCACCCCTCCACTTT. Translated: CASSKGLGGVEEIRSPLHF.

The genes are TRBV5-6 and TRBJ1-6; D possibly corresponds to TRBD1 (5 bases). Germline CDR1 reads SGHDT; CDR2 reads YYEEEE. Trimming pared 3 bases from V and 0 bases from J, leaving 10 bases between. This CDR3 comprises 16 residues. The CDR3 DNA follows: TGTGCCAGCAGCTCGCGGGGCAGCTCCTATAATTCACCCCTCCACTTT. Encoded protein: CASSSRGSSYNSPLHF.

The V call is TRBV18, the J call TRBJ1-1, with 9 bases identical to TRBD1. The junction had 5 bases not matched to a gene; V was cut back by 3 bases and J by 3 bases. This CDR3 region has 15 residues. The V gene's germline CDR1 is KGHSH and CDR2 LQKENI. CDR3 sequence reads: CASSPTGGKDTEAFF. The CDR3 coding sequence is TGTGCCAGCTCACCGACAGGGGGTAAGGACACTGAAGCTTTCTTT.

The chain combines TRBV4-1 with TRBJ1-2, with no clear D. Germline V gene data show CDR1 as MGHRA and CDR2 as YSYEKL. Trimming took 3 bases from V and 5 from J, leaving 16 bases between them. The CDR3 spans 15 residues. CDR3 amino acids: CASSQPSELVYGYTF. CDR3 nucleotide sequence: TGCGCCAGCAGCCAGCCTTCGGAGCTGGTATATGGCTACACCTTC.

The chain employs TRBV19 and TRBJ1-1; TRBD1 might be the D (5 bases). The CDR3 loop spans 15 amino acids. Trimming stripped 2 bases from V and 3 bases from J, with 13 bases between. Germline V CDR1 and CDR2: LNHDA, SQIVND (reference sequence). For the CDR3, the DNA is TGTGCCAGTAGTATAAGGTCAGGGATAGACACTGAAGCTTTCTTT. It codes for CASSIRSGIDTEAFF.

The chain uses TRBV2 and TRBJ1-2; TRBD1 matches at 9 bases. This CDR3 is built from 16 residues. The V and J ends lost 5 bases and 4 bases, in that order; junction bases with no gene match: 11. Germline lookup yields CDR1 SNHLY and CDR2 FYNNEI. CDR3: CASSLLGQGSTYGYTF. Here the CDR3 DNA reads TGTGCCAGCAGTCTCTTAGGACAGGGGTCTACCTATGGCTACACCTTC.

The V gene is TRBV9, the J gene TRBJ2-3, with a possible D match to TRBD2 (5 bases). V shed 0 bases and J shed 6 bases, with 14 bases lying between them. The length of the CDR3 is 15 residues. CDR1 and CDR2 from the germline V gene are SGDLS and YYNGEE. The CDR3 protein is CASSVAGNTADTQYF. The CDR3 DNA sequence: TGTGCCAGCAGCGTAGCGGGGAATACGGCGGATACGCAGTATTTT. The full variable domain, rest sourced from reference TRBV9 and TRBJ2-3, is DSGVTQTPKHLITATGQRVTLRCSPRSGDLSVYWYQQSLDQGLQFLIQYYNGEERAKGNILERFSAQQFPDLHSELNLSSLELGDSALYFCASSVAGNTADTQYFGPGTRLTVL.

This clone was picked up a small number of times. This chain joins TRBV27 and TRBJ1-1; TRBD1 is a possible D gene (5 bases). V lost 5 bases and J 6 bases, leaving 16 bases between the germline ends. CDR1 is MNHEY and CDR2 is SMNVEV in the germline V gene (reference sequence). The CDR3 contains 14 residues. DNA for the CDR3: TGTGCCAGCAGTGCAACTTGGACAAGCGCTGAAGCTTTCTTT. Residues: CASSATWTSAEAFF.

This clone occurred once. The chain has TRBV4-2 and TRBJ2-3, with a possible D match to TRBD2 (5 bases). V gave up 4 bases and J gave up 3 bases, with 11 bases separating them. This CDR3 is built from 14 residues. Germline CDR1 and CDR2: LGHNA and YNFKEQ. This CDR3 reads CASSPVPGTDTQYF. In DNA form, the CDR3 reads TGTGCCAGCAGCCCAGTTCCGGGGACAGATACGCAGTATTTT.

The V and J genes are TRBV2 and TRBJ1-6; tentatively, D is TRBD1 (6 bases). The germline V gene has CDR1 SNHLY and CDR2 FYNNEI. V was pared by 4 bases and J by 10 bases, with 17 bases between. CDR3 length equals 15 residues. DNA of the CDR3: TGTGCCAGCAGTGGAGACCGGGACACTCACTCACCCCTCCACTTT. Protein sequence: CASSGDRDTHSPLHF.

J is TRBJ2-5 and V is TRBV5-4, with 10 bases fitting TRBD2. The CDR3 is 17 residues long. With 3 bases clipped from V and 3 bases from J, the junction kept 11 bases outside the gene matches. CDR1 is SGHNT, CDR2 YYREEE, per germline (reference sequence). The CDR3 loop is CASSSKRGGLYEETQYF. The CDR3 DNA is TGTGCCAGCAGCTCCAAGCGGGGGGGCCTTTACGAAGAGACCCAGTACTTC.